The present entry profiles one T cell receptor (beta chain) with its context. The antigen remains undetermined. The sample originates from a study of STAT5B mutations in CD4+ large granular lymphocyte leukemia. Background on the study: The CDR3 'QG' motif was associated with a particular HLA allele among healthy donors.

Study-wide results and limits: Compared with healthy controls (2/35), patient top clones favored TRBV06 (8/27).

TCRdb's table, derived via immunoSEQ multiplex PCR, lists solely in-frame clones and lacks some. The sample includes approximately 32,000 clones, roughly 71% seen only once; the top ten take around 2.9%. V shed 4 bases and J shed 8 bases, with 8 bases lying between them. Germline V lookup: CDR1 SEHNR, CDR2 FQNEAQ (reference sequence). CDR3 length: 11 amino acids. The source material was CD4+ T cells from blood buffy coats. The receptor was isolated from a human donor in good health. The chain recombines TRBV7-9 with TRBJ2-5; unclear D gene. This CDR3 is CASSSTDTQYF. DNA for the CDR3: TGTGCCAGCAGCTCAACCGACACCCAGTACTTC.